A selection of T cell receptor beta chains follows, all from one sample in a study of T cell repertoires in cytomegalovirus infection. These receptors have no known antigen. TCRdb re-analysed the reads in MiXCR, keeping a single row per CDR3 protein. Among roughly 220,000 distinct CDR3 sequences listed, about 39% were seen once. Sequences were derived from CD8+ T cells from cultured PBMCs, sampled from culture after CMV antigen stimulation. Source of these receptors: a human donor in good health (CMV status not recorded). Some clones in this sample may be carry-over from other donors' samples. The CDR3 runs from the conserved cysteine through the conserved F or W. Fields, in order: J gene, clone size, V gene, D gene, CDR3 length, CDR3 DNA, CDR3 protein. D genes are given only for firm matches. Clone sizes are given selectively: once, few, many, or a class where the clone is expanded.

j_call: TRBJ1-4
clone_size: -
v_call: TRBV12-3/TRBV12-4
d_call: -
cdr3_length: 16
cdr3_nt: TGTGCCAGCAGTTTAACCCCGACCGGGATTGGTGAAAAACTGTTTTTT
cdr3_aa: CASSLTPTGIGEKLFF

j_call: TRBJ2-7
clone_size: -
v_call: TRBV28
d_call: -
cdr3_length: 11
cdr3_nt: TGTGCCACCTCGGGCCGCTACGAGCAGTACTTC
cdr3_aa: CATSGRYEQYF

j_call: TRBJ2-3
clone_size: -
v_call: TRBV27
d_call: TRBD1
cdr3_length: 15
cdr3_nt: TGTTCCAGCAGCTATCGGGACAGGGTTACAGATACGCAGTATTTT
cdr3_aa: CSSSYRDRVTDTQYF

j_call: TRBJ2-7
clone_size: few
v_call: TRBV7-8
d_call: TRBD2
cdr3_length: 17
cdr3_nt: TGTGCCAGCAGCCCTGGACTAGCGGGAGGGTCCCCTAACGAGCAGTACTTC
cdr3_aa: CASSPGLAGGSPNEQYF

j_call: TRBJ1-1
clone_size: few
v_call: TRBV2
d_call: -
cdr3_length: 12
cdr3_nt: TGTGCCAGCAGTGGAAGCGTCACTGAAGCTTTCTTT
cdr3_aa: CASSGSVTEAFF

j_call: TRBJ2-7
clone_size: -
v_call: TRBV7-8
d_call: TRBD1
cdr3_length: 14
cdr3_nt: TGTGCCAGCAGCGAGGACAGGGGGCCGATGGAGCAGTACTTC
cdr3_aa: CASSEDRGPMEQYF

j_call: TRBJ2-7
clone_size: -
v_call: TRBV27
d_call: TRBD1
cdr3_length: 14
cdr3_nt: TGTGCCAGCAGTGACCGGGACAGGGACCACGAGCAGTACTTC
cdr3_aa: CASSDRDRDHEQYF

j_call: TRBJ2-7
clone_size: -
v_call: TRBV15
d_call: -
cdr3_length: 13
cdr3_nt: TGTGCCACCAGCACCCCGCCAGAGGACGAGCAGTACTTC
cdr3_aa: CATSTPPEDEQYF

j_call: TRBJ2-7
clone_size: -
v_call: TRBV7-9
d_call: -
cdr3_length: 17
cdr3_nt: TGTGCCAGCAGCATAGGGGGGACAAAAAACCTTCTCTACGAGCAGTACTTC
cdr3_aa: CASSIGGTKNLLYEQYF

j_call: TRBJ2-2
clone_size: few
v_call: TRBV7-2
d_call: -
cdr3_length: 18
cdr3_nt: TGTGCCAGCAGCTTACCTGGGTTGGCTAGAGGAAACACCGGGGAGCTGTTTTTT
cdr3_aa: CASSLPGLARGNTGELFF

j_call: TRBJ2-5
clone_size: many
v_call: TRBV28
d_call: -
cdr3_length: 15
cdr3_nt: TGTGCCAGCAGTTTGCAGGCAGGGCGGGGAGAGACCCAGTACTTC
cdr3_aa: CASSLQAGRGETQYF

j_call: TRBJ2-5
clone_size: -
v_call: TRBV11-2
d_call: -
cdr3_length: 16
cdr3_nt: TGTGCCAGCAGCTTCCCCCTCGCGGGTCTCCAAGAGACCCAGTACTTC
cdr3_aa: CASSFPLAGLQETQYF

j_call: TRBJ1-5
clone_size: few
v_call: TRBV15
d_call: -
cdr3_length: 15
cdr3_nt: TGTGCCACCAGCTTAAGGACGGCCCCAAATCAGCCCCAGCATTTT
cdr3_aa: CATSLRTAPNQPQHF

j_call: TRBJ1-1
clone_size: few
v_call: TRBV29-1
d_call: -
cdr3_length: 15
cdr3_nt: TGCAGCGCGCGAATCCTAGGCAGCCTGAACACTGAAGCTTTCTTT
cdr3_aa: CSARILGSLNTEAFF

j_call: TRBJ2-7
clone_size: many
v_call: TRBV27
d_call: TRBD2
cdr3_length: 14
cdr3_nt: TGTGCCAGCAGTTTTAAGGCGGGAGGCTACGAGCAGTACTTC
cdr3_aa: CASSFKAGGYEQYF

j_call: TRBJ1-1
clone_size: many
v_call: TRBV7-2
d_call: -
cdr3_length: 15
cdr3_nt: TGTGCCAGCAGCTCAAAGGGAGCTCGGTACACTGAAGCTTTCTTT
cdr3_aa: CASSSKGARYTEAFF

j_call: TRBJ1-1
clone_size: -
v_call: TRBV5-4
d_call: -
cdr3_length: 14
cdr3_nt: TGTGCCAGCACCGTAGGGGGGGGGCGCACTGAAGCTTTCTTT
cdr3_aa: CASTVGGGRTEAFF

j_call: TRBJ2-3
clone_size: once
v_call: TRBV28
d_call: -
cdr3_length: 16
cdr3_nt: TGTGCCAGCACAGGGGGAGCGGGAGAAATCACAGATACGCAGTATTTT
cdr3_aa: CASTGGAGEITDTQYF

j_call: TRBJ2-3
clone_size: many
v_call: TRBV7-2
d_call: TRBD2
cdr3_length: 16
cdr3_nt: TGTGCCAGCAGCTCCCATAGCGGGAGGGGCACAGATACGCAGTATTTT
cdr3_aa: CASSSHSGRGTDTQYF

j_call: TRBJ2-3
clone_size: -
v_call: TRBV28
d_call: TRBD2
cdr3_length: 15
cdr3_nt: TGTGCCAGCATTCGGGGGGAGAGGGTTACAGATACGCAGTATTTT
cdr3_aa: CASIRGERVTDTQYF

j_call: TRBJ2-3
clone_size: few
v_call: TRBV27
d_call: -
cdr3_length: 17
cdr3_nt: TGTGCCAGCAGGACCTATGAGGCACTACCCCTCACAGATACGCAGTATTTT
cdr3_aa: CASRTYEALPLTDTQYF